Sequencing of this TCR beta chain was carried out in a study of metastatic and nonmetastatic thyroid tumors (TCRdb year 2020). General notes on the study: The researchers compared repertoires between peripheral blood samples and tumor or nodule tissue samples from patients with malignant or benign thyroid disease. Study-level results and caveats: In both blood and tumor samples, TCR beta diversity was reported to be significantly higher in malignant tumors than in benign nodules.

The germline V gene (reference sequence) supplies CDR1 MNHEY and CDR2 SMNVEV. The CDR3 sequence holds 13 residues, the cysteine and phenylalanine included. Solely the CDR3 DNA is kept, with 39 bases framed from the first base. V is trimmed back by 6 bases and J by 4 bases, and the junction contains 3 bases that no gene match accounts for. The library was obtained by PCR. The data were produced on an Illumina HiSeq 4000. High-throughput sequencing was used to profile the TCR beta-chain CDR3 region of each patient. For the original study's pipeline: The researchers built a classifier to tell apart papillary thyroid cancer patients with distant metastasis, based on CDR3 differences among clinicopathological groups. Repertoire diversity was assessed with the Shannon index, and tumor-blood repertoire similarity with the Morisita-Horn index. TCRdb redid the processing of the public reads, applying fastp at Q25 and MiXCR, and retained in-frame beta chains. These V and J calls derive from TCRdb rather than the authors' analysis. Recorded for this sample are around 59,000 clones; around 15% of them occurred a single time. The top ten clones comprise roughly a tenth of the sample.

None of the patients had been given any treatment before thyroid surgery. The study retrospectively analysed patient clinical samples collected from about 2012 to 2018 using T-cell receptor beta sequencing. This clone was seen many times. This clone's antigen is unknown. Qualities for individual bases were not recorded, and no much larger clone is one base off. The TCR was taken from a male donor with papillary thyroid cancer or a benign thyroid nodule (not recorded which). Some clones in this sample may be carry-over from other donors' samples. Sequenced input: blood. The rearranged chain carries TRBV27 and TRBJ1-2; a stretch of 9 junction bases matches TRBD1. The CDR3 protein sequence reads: CASSTGGTYGYTF. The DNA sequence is TGTGCCAGCAGCACAGGGGGCACCTATGGCTACACCTTC.